A single sample is the source of the 3 T cell receptor beta chains below, sequenced in a study of OX40 agonist ivuxolimab in advanced cancers. Assay used: immunoSEQ multiplex PCR; TCRdb lists only in-frame clones, some missing. The sample includes just under 65,000 clones, approximately 92% of them seen just once. The sample consisted of CD4+ or CD8+ T cells sorted from blood, taken in a trial of the OX40 agonist ivuxolimab. These receptors were obtained from an adult with an advanced solid tumor such as melanoma, head and neck, liver or kidney cancer.

This clone has a single count. V gene TRBV27 combines with J gene TRBJ1-4, with D possibly TRBD1 on 5 matching bases. V was pared by 1 base and J by 10 bases, with 10 bases between. Germline-derived CDR1 and CDR2 are MNHEY and SMNVEV (reference sequence). This CDR3 is built from 13 residues. The CDR3 bases are TGTGCCAGCAGTTTATGGGGGGGACGAAAACTGTTTTTT. This encodes CASSLWGGRKLFF.

V usage is TRBV18 and J usage is TRBJ2-1, with 9 bases matching TRBD1. V shed 3 bases and J 6 bases; nucleotides not matched to a gene: 9. Germline CDR1 reads KGHSH; CDR2 reads LQKENI. The CDR3 sequence is 16 residues long. The CDR3 DNA reads as TGTGCCAGCTCACCTCCGGACAGGGGAGGGCGCAATGAGCAGTTCTTC. Its protein is CASSPPDRGGRNEQFF.

The chain has TRBV7-3 and TRBJ2-3; D is undetermined. Looked up from germline, CDR1 is SGHTA and CDR2 is FQGTGA. The CDR3 covers 12 residues. V was trimmed by 3 bases and J by 2 bases, leaving 3 bases between them. CDR3 sequence (DNA): TGTGCCAGCAGCTTCAACACAGATACGCAGTATTTT. This encodes CASSFNTDTQYF.